Listed here are 27 T cell receptor beta chains from one sample, sequenced in a study of radiation and T cells in renal cell carcinoma. The time point was: baseline pretreatment blood. Stated treatment: 15 Gy SBRT to primary tumor, nephrectomy 4 weeks later. This table comes from immunoSEQ multiplex PCR, and its TCRdb copy is limited to in-frame clones, with some not included. Of about 150,000 clones in the sample, 88% were seen once. This specimen consisted of blood, obtained from a patient whose treatment included radiotherapy and nephrectomy. These receptors came from a woman in her 70s with renal cell carcinoma.

The chain links TRBV6-5 to TRBJ1-6; D is uncertain. Germline CDR1 is MNHEY and CDR2 is SVGAGI. This CDR3 region has 14 residues. Trimming stripped 8 bases from V and 0 bases from J, with 8 bases between. For the CDR3, the DNA is TGTGCCAGCGGCAGGAGCTCCTATAATTCACCCCTCCACTTT. It yields the protein CASGRSSYNSPLHF.

J is TRBJ1-5 and V is TRBV27; 9 bases match TRBD1. The junction had 3 bases not matched to a gene; V was cut back by 5 bases and J by 1 base. From germline, CDR1 is MNHEY and CDR2 SMNVEV (reference sequence). The CDR3 runs 15 residues. CDR3 sequence (DNA): TGTGCCAGCAGTCTGGGACAGGGCAGCAATCAGCCCCAGCATTTT. This sequence encodes CASSLGQGSNQPQHF.

This chain uses TRBV9 with TRBJ1-4; TRBD1 might be the D (5 bases). Deletions cut 4 bases from V and 4 bases from J, with 17 bases between. Germline CDR1 reads SGDLS; CDR2 reads YYNGEE. The CDR3 runs to 16 residues. The CDR3 DNA sequence: TGTGCCAGCAGCCCTACCGGGGGGAGCCTTAATGAAAAACTGTTTTTT. This translates into CASSPTGGSLNEKLFF.

This chain joins TRBV19 and TRBJ1-1, with TRBD1 as a possible D gene (6 bases). The germline gives CDR1 LNHDA, CDR2 SQIVND (reference sequence). The CDR3 length is 15 residues. Trimming pared 3 bases from V and 1 base from J, leaving 12 bases between. The CDR3 region is CASSMGTRKNTEAFF. In DNA, the CDR3 is TGTGCCAGTAGTATGGGGACACGGAAGAACACTGAAGCTTTCTTT. The variable domain in full, with the rest retrieved from reference TRBV19 and TRBJ1-1, is DGGITQSPKYLFRKEGQNVTLSCEQNLNHDAMYWYRQDPGQGLRLIYYSQIVNDFQKGDIAEGYSVSREKKESFPLTVTSAQKNPTAFYLCASSMGTRKNTEAFFGQGTRLTVV.

The chain has TRBV15 and TRBJ1-5; D not resolved. V was trimmed by 8 bases and J by 0 bases, leaving 26 bases between them. This CDR3 comprises 19 residues. The germline gives CDR1 LNHNV, CDR2 YYDKDF (reference sequence). CDR3 sequence: CATGRMEAVLGDSNQPQHF. CDR3 coding DNA: TGTGCCACCGGAAGGATGGAGGCGGTACTTGGCGATAGCAATCAGCCCCAGCATTTT.

The chain carries TRBV19 and TRBJ1-1, with D possibly matching TRBD1 (5 bases). Trimming took 7 bases from V and 0 from J, leaving 15 bases between them. The CDR3 runs 15 residues. Germline V lookup: CDR1 LNHDA, CDR2 SQIVND (reference sequence). The CDR3 loop is CASTSFGGLNTEAFF. CDR3 coding DNA: TGTGCCAGTACCTCCTTTGGGGGATTGAACACTGAAGCTTTCTTT. The whole variable domain, filled in from reference TRBV19 and TRBJ1-1, reads DGGITQSPKYLFRKEGQNVTLSCEQNLNHDAMYWYRQDPGQGLRLIYYSQIVNDFQKGDIAEGYSVSREKKESFPLTVTSAQKNPTAFYLCASTSFGGLNTEAFFGQGTRLTVV.

This sequence joins TRBV30 and TRBJ2-7, with D maybe TRBD1 (6 bases). The CDR3 extends over 14 amino acids. Trimming removed 2 bases from V and 7 bases from J, with 18 bases in between. Germline V gene lookup returns CDR1 GTSNPN and CDR2 SVGIG (reference sequence). The CDR3 coding sequence is TGTGCCTGGAGTCCCACAGGGTGGGGGCTTGAGCAGTACTTC. This sequence encodes CAWSPTGWGLEQYF.

This chain uses TRBV4-2 with TRBJ1-2, with D possibly TRBD1 on 5 matching bases. Germline values: CDR1 LGHNA, CDR2 YNFKEQ. The CDR3 is made up of 15 amino acids. V lost 1 base and J 1 base, leaving 10 bases between the germline ends. The CDR3 nucleotides read TGTGCCAGCAGCCAAGGGGCCGGGGGTAACTATGGCTACACCTTC. Encoded protein: CASSQGAGGNYGYTF.

V gene TRBV28 combines with J gene TRBJ2-7, with no clear D. The ends were cut back, 2 bases at V and 0 bases at J, with 5 bases in the middle. Germline loops: CDR1 MDHEN, CDR2 SYDVKM. The CDR3 length is 13 residues. The CDR3 nucleotides read TGTGCCAGCAGTTTAGGCAGCTCCTACGAGCAGTACTTC. As protein: CASSLGSSYEQYF. Combining the CDR3 with reference TRBV28 and TRBJ2-7 gives the whole variable domain DVKVTQSSRYLVKRTGEKVFLECVQDMDHENMFWYRQDPGLGLRLIYFSYDVKMKEKGDIPEGYSVSREKKERFSLILESASTNQTSMYLCASSLGSSYEQYFGPGTRLTVT.

This clone occurred once. V gene TRBV19 combines with J gene TRBJ2-7, with TRBD1 matching over 9 bases. V gave up 6 bases and J gave up 6 bases; unmatched junction bases: 12. CDR3 length: 15 residues. Germline V gives CDR1 LNHDA, CDR2 SQIVND (reference sequence). CDR3 sequence (DNA): TGTGCCAGTAGCACCGGGGACAGGGCGGAAAGCGAGCAGTACTTC. It encodes CASSTGDRAESEQYF.

The chain joins TRBV5-5 to TRBJ2-2; 7 nucleotides match TRBD1. Germline values: CDR1 SGHKS, CDR2 YYEKEE (reference sequence). This CDR3 is 15 amino acids long. V gave up 0 bases and J gave up 4 bases; unmatched junction bases: 3. This CDR3 reads CASSLEAGGTGELFF. The DNA for the CDR3 is TGTGCCAGCAGCTTGGAAGCAGGGGGCACCGGGGAGCTGTTTTTT.

The chain carries TRBV10-1 and TRBJ1-1, with 9 bases that match TRBD1. The length of the CDR3 is 15 residues. From germline, CDR1 is WNHNN and CDR2 SYGVQD (reference sequence). Trimming at V came to 6 bases and at J to 1 base, leaving 6 bases not matched to a gene. The CDR3 DNA reads TGCGCCAGCAGGGCACAGGGGGCCCGGAACACTGAAGCTTTCTTT. This encodes CASRAQGARNTEAFF.

This clone was detected only once. V gene TRBV7-6 combines with J gene TRBJ2-1; 15 nucleotides line up with TRBD2. CDR3 length: 19 residues. Germline V gene sequence: CDR1 SGHVS, CDR2 FNYEAQ. Trimming removed 0 bases from V and 3 bases from J; junction bases left unmatched: 6. Here the CDR3 DNA reads TGTGCCAGCAGCTTAGCTAGTCCGGGACTAGCGGGGGGCTACAATGAGCAGTTCTTC. The encoded protein is CASSLASPGLAGGYNEQFF.

The rearrangement joins TRBV9 to TRBJ2-7; possibly TRBD2 for D (6 bases). CDR1 is SGDLS, CDR2 YYNGEE, per germline. The CDR3 spans 13 residues. The V and J ends lost 0 bases and 6 bases respectively, with 10 bases between them. CDR3 amino acids: CASSVVEEGEQYF. Here the CDR3 DNA reads TGTGCCAGCAGCGTAGTGGAGGAGGGCGAGCAGTACTTC.

This chain uses TRBV5-5 with TRBJ1-5; no reliable D call. The germline gives CDR1 SGHKS, CDR2 YYEKEE (reference sequence). The CDR3 contains 15 residues. V was shortened by 5 bases and J by 3 bases, with 15 bases between the two germline ends. CDR3 coding DNA: TGTGCCAGCAGTTCCGGCGTTGATCTCAATCAGCCCCAGCATTTT. Translation gives CASSSGVDLNQPQHF.

V and J are TRBV9 and TRBJ2-6; D gene uncertain. CDR1 and CDR2 from the germline V gene are SGDLS and YYNGEE. V lost 1 base to trimming and J lost 0 bases, with 8 bases between them. The length of the CDR3 is 16 residues. The CDR3 DNA reads TGTGCCAGCAGCGTATATGCCCTCTCTGGGGCCAACGTCCTGACTTTC. Translating gives CASSVYALSGANVLTF.

This CDR3 reads CASDKQVPSSYEQYF. The CDR3, as DNA: TGTGCCAGCGATAAACAGGTCCCAAGCTCCTACGAGCAGTACTTC. The chain employs TRBV13 and TRBJ2-7; weak D call: TRBD1 (5 bases). Germline CDR1 PRHDT, CDR2 FYEKMQ (reference sequence). Trimming shortened V by 8 bases and J by 0 bases, and 17 bases separated the two germline ends. The CDR3 is 15 residues long.

The chain links TRBV7-8 to TRBJ2-3; D is unresolved. The germline gives CDR1 SGHVS, CDR2 FQNEAQ. V lost 1 base and J lost 6, with 5 bases in between. This CDR3 region has 12 residues. The CDR3 protein is CASSLVGDTQYF. As DNA, the CDR3 is TGTGCCAGCAGCTTAGTGGGGGATACGCAGTATTTT.

CDR3 amino acids: CASSYLAGGNYGYTF. CDR3 sequence (DNA): TGTGCCAGCAGTTACCTGGCAGGGGGCAACTATGGCTACACCTTC. The chain is built from TRBV6-5 and TRBJ1-2; TRBD1 agrees at 8 bases. J gave up 2 bases and V 2 bases, and 4 bases lay outside the gene matches. The germline gives CDR1 MNHEY, CDR2 SVGAGI. The CDR3 consists of 15 residues.

The chain links TRBV27 to TRBJ2-7, with unresolved D. The germline gives CDR1 MNHEY, CDR2 SMNVEV (reference sequence). Trimming removed 2 bases from V and 2 bases from J, with 10 bases in between. The CDR3 runs to 14 residues. This CDR3 is CASSLKGWPYEQYF. In DNA form, the CDR3 reads TGTGCCAGCAGTTTAAAGGGTTGGCCCTACGAGCAGTACTTC.

The chain has TRBV5-1 and TRBJ2-4; 7 positions agree with TRBD1. Germline assignment: CDR1 SGHRS and CDR2 YFSETQ. This CDR3 comprises 16 residues. With 0 bases clipped from V and 7 bases from J, the junction kept 10 bases outside the gene matches. Written as DNA, the CDR3 is TGCGCCAGCAGCTTGGGAGGGCTAGGGGGCGCGAACATTCAGTACTTC. Translated, it gives CASSLGGLGGANIQYF.

The chain has TRBV14 and TRBJ1-5; no clear D. V gave up 3 bases and J gave up 6 bases, with 6 bases separating them. The CDR3 loop spans 12 amino acids. CDR1 SGHDN and CDR2 FVKESK come from the germline V gene. Here the CDR3 DNA reads TGTGCCAGCAGCCACGGTAGTCAGCCCCAGCATTTT. Its protein is CASSHGSQPQHF.

The chain links TRBV5-4 to TRBJ1-2, with D tentatively TRBD1 (5 bases). This CDR3 has 14 amino acids. CDR1 is SGHNT and CDR2 is YYREEE in the germline V gene (reference sequence). V was trimmed by 4 bases and J by 2 bases, leaving 12 bases between them. The CDR3 coding sequence is TGTGCCAGCAGCCGAGGGGTCGAAAACTATGGCTACACCTTC. Amino acid sequence: CASSRGVENYGYTF.

The rearrangement uses TRBV6-6 and TRBJ2-4; TRBD1 matches 9 bases. J was trimmed by 1 base and V by 6 bases; bases with no gene match: 7. CDR1 is MNHNY, CDR2 SVGAGI, per germline (reference sequence). The CDR3 extends over 16 amino acids. Written as DNA, the CDR3 is TGTGCCAGCAGCCATGGACAGGGGTGGGCCAAAAACATTCAGTACTTC. This translates into CASSHGQGWAKNIQYF.

The chain combines TRBV19 with TRBJ2-3; D perhaps matches TRBD1 (6 bases). Germline-derived CDR1 and CDR2 are LNHDA and SQIVND (reference sequence). CDR3 length equals 13 residues. The V gene lost 6 bases and the J gene lost 0 bases, with 7 bases spanning the gap. The CDR3 DNA reads TGTGCCAGTAGAGGACAGAGCACAGATACGCAGTATTTT. Translating it yields CASRGQSTDTQYF.

V is TRBV4-3 and J is TRBJ1-4, with D unclear. Trimming stripped 0 bases from V and 2 bases from J, with 13 bases between. Germline lookup yields CDR1 LGHNA and CDR2 YSLEER. The CDR3 covers 17 residues. Written as DNA, the CDR3 is TGCGCCAGCAGCCAAGATGAACCGGTGTTTACTAATGAAAAACTGTTTTTT. This codes for CASSQDEPVFTNEKLFF.

The J gene is TRBJ2-7, the V gene TRBV6-1, with 8 bases matching TRBD1. From germline, CDR1 is MNHNS and CDR2 SASEGT. The CDR3 loop spans 15 amino acids. V was pared by 2 bases and J by 4 bases, with 7 bases of the junction left unmatched. In DNA, the CDR3 is TGTGCCAGCAGTGAATCGGGGCAGGGGGCGTACGAGCAGTACTTC. Encoded protein: CASSESGQGAYEQYF.